This T cell receptor (beta chain) was sequenced in a study of regulatory T cells in long-lasting Graves disease. Study results and caveats: Samples came from peripheral blood alone, without thyroid tissue.

Noted time point: newly diagnosed GD, antithyroid drugs for less than 3 months. PBMC-extracted RNA yielded the TCR library. This clonotype has more than one count but fewer than ten. Antigen unknown. The V and J ends lost 1 base and 7 bases respectively, with 8 bases between them. Looked up from germline, CDR1 is KGHSH and CDR2 is LQKENI. The CDR3 runs 13 residues. Arm-PCR with iRepertoire HTBI primers amplified the CDR3 regions for these TCR beta libraries. As handled by the study authors: Sample data revealed roughly 62 TRBV and under 15 TRBJ segments. In TCRdb, the multiplex PCR reads were re-called with MiXCR into one record per CDR3 protein. TCRdb, not the original authors, processed these V and J calls. The sample yields about 470,000 distinct CDR3 sequences, 15% seen once. These sequences were also reported in another study, on T cells in Graves' hyperthyroidism and ophthalmopathy. As that report states: No progression to ophthalmopathy during 18 months of follow-up defined stable disease. Newly diagnosed patients aged 18 to 65 had hyperthyroidism of under 2 months' duration.

This rearrangement joins TRBV18 to TRBJ1-5, with a possible D match to TRBD1 (6 bases). The material was peripheral blood mononuclear cells (PBMCs), obtained at new diagnosis, from a patient treated with antithyroid drugs. This clonotype originated in a woman in her twenties or thirties with Graves disease. DNA for the CDR3: TGTGCCAGCTCACCACAGGGGGACCAGCCCCAGCATTTT. This translates into CASSPQGDQPQHF.